The clone carrying this T cell receptor beta chain was seen a single time. Germline CDR1 MGHDK, CDR2 SYGVNS. V dropped 3 bases and J dropped 3 bases, with 15 bases sitting between them. The CDR3 covers 15 residues. Repertoires were generated with immunoSEQ multiplex PCR, while TCRdb's copy carries only in-frame clones and drops some. The sample lists tens of thousands of clones, around 95% occurring once. The data derive from a study of control samples from healthy donors and cancer patients. The receptor's source is a man between 25 and 39 years old in good health. The sequencing input was blood. The chain uses TRBV25-1 and TRBJ2-7; D is perhaps TRBD2 (6 bases). The CDR3 DNA reads as TGTGCCAGCAGTGAGGCCGGAGGGGTCGGCTACGAGCAGTACTTC. It specifies CASSEAGGVGYEQYF.